What follows describes a single TCR beta chain. The antigen is unknown. The data were taken from a study of blood T cells in healthy people across ages. The study, taken as a whole, reports: Both naive CD4+ cell counts and diversity were greater in long-lived donors than in aged donors. Possibly confounding the expanded clonotype changes was the fact that donor CMV status was unknown.

A sample-barcoded 5' primer and a J-beta primer mix were used in a second PCR of roughly 7 to 12 cycles. A single record per CDR3 protein comes from TCRdb applying MiXCR to the 5' RACE reads. Of about 780,000 distinct CDR3 sequences in the sample, 35% to 50% are singletons; the top ten hold 15% to 20%. The CDR3 runs 14 residues. Germline-derived CDR1 and CDR2 are DFQATT and SNEGSKA (reference sequence). The ends lost 5 bases at V and 1 base at J; junction bases unmatched: 6. This clonotype was obtained from a man older than 75 in good health. The J gene is TRBJ2-7, the V gene TRBV20-1; TRBD2 aligns across 9 bases. Sequencing used blood. DNA for the CDR3: TGCAGTGCTCATAGCGGGAGAGGGTCCTACGAGCAGTACTTC. Translating gives CSAHSGRGSYEQYF.